This entry describes one T cell receptor beta chain. As yet, its antigen is unknown. The record originates from a study of OX40 agonist ivuxolimab in advanced cancers. About the research overall: Hepatocellular carcinoma, melanoma, renal cell or head and neck cancer was diagnosed in the dose-escalation patients. A history of anti-PD-1, anti-PD-L1 or anti-CTLA-4 therapy was acceptable, and about 40% had some.

Clones were sequenced by immunoSEQ multiplex PCR, and TCRdb holds only the in-frame ones, with some missing. The sample has 35,000 to 45,000 clones, over 65% seen once. Study-level findings and limits: Relative to CD4+ cells, CD8+ T cells on average had more expanded clones. Circulating CD4+ and CD8+ T cells showed clonal expansion by week 6 at 0.1 to 3.0 mg/kg.

CDR3 size: 13 residues. Germline loops: CDR1 KGHSH, CDR2 LQKENI. The V gene lost 5 bases and the J gene lost 1 base, with 7 bases spanning the gap. The sequence came from an adult with an advanced solid tumor such as melanoma, head and neck, liver or kidney cancer. The chain uses TRBV18 and TRBJ2-3; D remains ambiguous. The starting material was CD4+ or CD8+ T cells sorted from blood, obtained in a trial of the OX40 agonist ivuxolimab. CDR3 sequence reads: CASSSGGTDTQYF. CDR3 in DNA: TGTGCCAGCTCAAGTGGCGGCACAGATACGCAGTATTTT.